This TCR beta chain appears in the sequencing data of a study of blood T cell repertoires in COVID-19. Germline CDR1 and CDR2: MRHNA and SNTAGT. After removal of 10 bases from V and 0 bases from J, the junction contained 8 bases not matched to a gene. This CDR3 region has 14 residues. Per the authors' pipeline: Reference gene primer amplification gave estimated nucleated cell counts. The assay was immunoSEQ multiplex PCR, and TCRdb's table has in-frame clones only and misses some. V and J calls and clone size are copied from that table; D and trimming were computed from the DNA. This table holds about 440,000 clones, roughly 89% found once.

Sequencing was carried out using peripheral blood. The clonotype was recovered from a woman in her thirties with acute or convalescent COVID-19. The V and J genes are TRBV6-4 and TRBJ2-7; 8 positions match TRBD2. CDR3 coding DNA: TGTGCCACCAAGGCAGCGGGGGACTCCTACGAGCAGTACTTC. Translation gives CATKAAGDSYEQYF.